The 7 T cell receptor beta chains below all came from one sample that was sequenced in a study of blood T cell repertoires in COVID-19. The protocol was immunoSEQ multiplex PCR, while the TCRdb copy is restricted to in-frame clones and leaves out a portion. This sample has 100,000 to 150,000 clones; roughly four fifths occur once, and the top ten carry about 2.4%. Input material: PBMCs or T cells enriched from blood (not recorded which). These receptors all come from a man aged 35-49 years with acute COVID-19.

The chain couples TRBV7-2 to TRBJ1-5; tentatively, D is TRBD1 (6 bases). The V end lost 3 bases, the J end lost 7 bases, and 10 bases lay between the germline ends. The germline CDR1 and CDR2 sequences are SGHTA and FQGNSA. This CDR3 comprises 13 residues. CDR3 amino acids: CASSLDSAQPQHF. The CDR3 DNA is TGTGCCAGCAGCTTGGACAGTGCACAGCCCCAGCATTTT. Filled out from reference TRBV7-2 and TRBJ1-5, the complete variable domain reads GAGVSQSPSNKVTEKGKDVELRCDPISGHTALYWYRQSLGQGLEFLIYFQGNSAPDKSGLPSDRFSAERTGGSVSTLTIQRTQQEDSAVYLCASSLDSAQPQHFGDGTRLSIL.

This chain uses TRBV2 with TRBJ2-3, with 9 bases fitting TRBD2. Germline V gene data show CDR1 as SNHLY and CDR2 as FYNNEI. CDR3 size: 16 residues. Trimming removed 1 base from V and 5 bases from J; junction bases left unmatched: 7. The CDR3 sequence is CASSEGGGGVVDTQYF. CDR3 sequence (DNA): TGTGCCAGCAGTGAAGGTGGCGGGGGGGTCGTAGATACGCAGTATTTT.

The chain recombines TRBV5-1 with TRBJ2-5, with 7 bases fitting TRBD1. The trim removed 4 bases at V and 4 bases at J, leaving 7 bases unmatched. The CDR3 runs to 14 residues. The V gene's germline CDR1 is SGHRS and CDR2 YFSETQ. The CDR3: CASSPGQVRETQYF. The CDR3, as DNA: TGCGCCAGCAGCCCAGGACAGGTCAGAGAGACCCAGTACTTC. Supplemented by reference TRBV5-1 and TRBJ2-5, the full variable domain reads KAGVTQTPRYLIKTRGQQVTLSCSPISGHRSVSWYQQTPGQGLQFLFEYFSETQRNKGNFPGRFSGRQFSNSRSEMNVSTLELGDSALYLCASSPGQVRETQYFGPGTRLLVL.

This chain links TRBV28 with TRBJ2-4; D may be TRBD2 (5 bases). Germline-derived CDR1 and CDR2 are MDHEN and SYDVKM. The CDR3 covers 11 residues. V dropped 5 bases and J dropped 9 bases, with 8 bases sitting between them. CDR3 amino acids: CASSESGIQYF. The CDR3 nucleotides are TGTGCCAGCAGTGAGAGCGGCATTCAGTACTTC.

The rearrangement links TRBV18 to TRBJ1-2; D gene uncertain. The V gene's germline CDR1 is KGHSH and CDR2 LQKENI. The CDR3 loop spans 14 amino acids. Trimming removed 6 bases from V and 2 bases from J, with 13 bases in between. The chain's CDR3 is CASSLGSSNYGYTF. The CDR3, as DNA: TGTGCCAGCTCCCTTGGCAGTTCCAACTATGGCTACACCTTC.

V usage is TRBV21-1 and J usage is TRBJ2-2; the table calls TRBD1, which could not be checked here. TRBV21-1 is listed as a pseudogene. CDR3 length equals 15 residues. CDR3 DNA sequence: TGTGCCAGCAATATACAGGGGAGGATTATCGGGGAGCTGTTTTTT. Protein product: CASNIQGRIIGELFF.

There are a few counts of this clone. The J gene is TRBJ2-7, the V gene TRBV5-1; 8 positions match TRBD1. The CDR3 has 14 residues. Germline lookup yields CDR1 SGHRS and CDR2 YFSETQ. V dropped 4 bases and J dropped 6; count of bases not matched to a gene: 9. The CDR3 nucleotides read TGCGCCAGCAGCGTGAACGGACAGGGAGGCGAGCAGTACTTC. It specifies CASSVNGQGGEQYF.